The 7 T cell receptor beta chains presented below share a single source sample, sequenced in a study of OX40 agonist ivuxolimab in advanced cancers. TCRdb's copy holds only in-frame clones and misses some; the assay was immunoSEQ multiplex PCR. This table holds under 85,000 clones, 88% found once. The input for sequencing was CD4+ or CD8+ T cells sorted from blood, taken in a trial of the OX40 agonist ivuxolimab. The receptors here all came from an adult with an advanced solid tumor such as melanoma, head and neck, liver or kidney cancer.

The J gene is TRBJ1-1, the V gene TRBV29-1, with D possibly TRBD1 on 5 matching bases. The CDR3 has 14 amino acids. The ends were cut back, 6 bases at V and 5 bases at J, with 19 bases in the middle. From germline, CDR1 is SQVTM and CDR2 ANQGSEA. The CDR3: CSVLAGTTRTEAFF. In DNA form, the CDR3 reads TGCAGCGTGCTAGCCGGGACTACAAGGACTGAAGCTTTCTTT.

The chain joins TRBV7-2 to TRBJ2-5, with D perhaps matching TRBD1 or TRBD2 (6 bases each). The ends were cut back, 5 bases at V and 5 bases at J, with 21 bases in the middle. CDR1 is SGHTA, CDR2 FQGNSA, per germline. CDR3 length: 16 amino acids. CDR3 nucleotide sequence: TGTGCCAGCAGCCCTCTCGGAGGGGGTATTGGTGAGACCCAGTACTTC. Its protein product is CASSPLGGGIGETQYF.

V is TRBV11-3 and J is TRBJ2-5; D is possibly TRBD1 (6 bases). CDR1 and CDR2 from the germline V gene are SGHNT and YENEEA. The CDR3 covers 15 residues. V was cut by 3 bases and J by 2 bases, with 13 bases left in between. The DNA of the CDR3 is TGTGCCAGCAGCTTGACAGGCGCCACACAAGAGACCCAGTACTTC. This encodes CASSLTGATQETQYF.

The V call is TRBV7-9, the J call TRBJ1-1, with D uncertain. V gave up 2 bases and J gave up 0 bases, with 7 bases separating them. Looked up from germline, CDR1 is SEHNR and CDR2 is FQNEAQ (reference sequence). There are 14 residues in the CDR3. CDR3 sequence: CASSLRGVNTEAFF. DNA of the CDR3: TGTGCCAGCAGCTTACGAGGAGTGAACACTGAAGCTTTCTTT.

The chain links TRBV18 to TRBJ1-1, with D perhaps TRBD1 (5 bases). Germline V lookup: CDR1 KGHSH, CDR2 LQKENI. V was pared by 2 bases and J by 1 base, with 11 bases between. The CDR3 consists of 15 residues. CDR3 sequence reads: CASSPGLGGNTEAFF. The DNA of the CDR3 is TGTGCCAGCTCACCAGGTTTGGGGGGGAACACTGAAGCTTTCTTT.

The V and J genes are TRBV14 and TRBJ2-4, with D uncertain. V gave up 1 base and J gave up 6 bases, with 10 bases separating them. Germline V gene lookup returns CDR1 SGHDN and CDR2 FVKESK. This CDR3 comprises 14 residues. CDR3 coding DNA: TGTGCCAGCAGCCAAGTCGGTTCCAGAAACATTCAGTACTTC. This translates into CASSQVGSRNIQYF.

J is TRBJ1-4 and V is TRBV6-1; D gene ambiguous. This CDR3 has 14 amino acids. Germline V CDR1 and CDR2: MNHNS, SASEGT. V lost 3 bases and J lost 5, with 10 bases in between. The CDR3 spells CASSEGQANEKLFF. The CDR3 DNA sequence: TGTGCCAGCAGTGAGGGCCAGGCAAATGAAAAACTGTTTTTT.